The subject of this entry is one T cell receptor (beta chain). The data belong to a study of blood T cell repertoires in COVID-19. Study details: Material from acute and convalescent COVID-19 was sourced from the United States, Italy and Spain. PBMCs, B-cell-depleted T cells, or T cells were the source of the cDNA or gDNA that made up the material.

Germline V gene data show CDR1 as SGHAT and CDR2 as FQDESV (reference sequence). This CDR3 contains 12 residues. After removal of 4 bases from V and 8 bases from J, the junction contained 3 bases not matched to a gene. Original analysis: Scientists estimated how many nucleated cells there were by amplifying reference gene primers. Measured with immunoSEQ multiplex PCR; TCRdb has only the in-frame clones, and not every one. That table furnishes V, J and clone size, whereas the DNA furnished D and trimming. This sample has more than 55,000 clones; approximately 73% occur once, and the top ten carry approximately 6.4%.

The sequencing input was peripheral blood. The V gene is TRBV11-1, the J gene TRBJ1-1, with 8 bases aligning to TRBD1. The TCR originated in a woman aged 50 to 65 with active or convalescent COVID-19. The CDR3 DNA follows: TGTGCCAGCAGCTCTGACAGGGGCGAAGCTTTCTTT. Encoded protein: CASSSDRGEAFF. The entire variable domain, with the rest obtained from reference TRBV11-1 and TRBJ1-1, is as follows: EAEVAQSPRYKITEKSQAVAFWCDPISGHATLYWYRQILGQGPELLVQFQDESVVDDSQLPKDRFSAERLKGVDSTLKIQPAELGDSAMYLCASSSDRGEAFFGQGTRLTVV.